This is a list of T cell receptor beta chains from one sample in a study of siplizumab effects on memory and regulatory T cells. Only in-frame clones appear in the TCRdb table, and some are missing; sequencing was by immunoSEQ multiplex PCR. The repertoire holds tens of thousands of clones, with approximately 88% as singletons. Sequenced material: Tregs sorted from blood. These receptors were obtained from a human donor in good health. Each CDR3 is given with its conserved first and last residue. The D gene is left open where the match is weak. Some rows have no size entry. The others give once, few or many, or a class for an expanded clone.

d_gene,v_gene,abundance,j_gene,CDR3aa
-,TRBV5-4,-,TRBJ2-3,CASSSGWDTQYF
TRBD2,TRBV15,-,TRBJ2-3,CATSISSGIGDTQYF
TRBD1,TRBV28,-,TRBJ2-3,CASSHTGAGDTQYF
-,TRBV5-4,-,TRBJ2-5,CASSFAGLQETQYF
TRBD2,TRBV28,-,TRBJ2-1,CASSYLGAGTSGRPSYNEQFF
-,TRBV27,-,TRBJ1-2,CASSRTVNYGYTF
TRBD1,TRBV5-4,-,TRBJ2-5,CASSLGQGVWETQYF
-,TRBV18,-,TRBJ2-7,CASSFDAGREQYF
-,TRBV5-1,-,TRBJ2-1,CASSTRRRSSYNEQFF
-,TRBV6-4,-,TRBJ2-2,CASSTEASVTGELFF
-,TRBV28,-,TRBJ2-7,CASSSAGLISVYEQYF
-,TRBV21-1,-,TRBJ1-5,CASSPEGSKNKNNQPQHF
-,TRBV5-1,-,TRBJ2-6,CASSPSGTALSNDVLTF
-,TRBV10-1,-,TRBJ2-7,CASSQADSTYEQYF
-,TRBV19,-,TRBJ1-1,CASSFVTTGEAFF
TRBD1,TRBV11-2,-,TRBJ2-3,CASSLTGGAQGKQYF
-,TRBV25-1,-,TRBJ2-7,CASSEWGPYEQYF
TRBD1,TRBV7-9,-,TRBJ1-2,CASSLGRGQSGYTF
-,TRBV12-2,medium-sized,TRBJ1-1,CASRPSHLRQGTEAFF
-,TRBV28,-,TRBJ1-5,CASMDLQGSGNQPQHF
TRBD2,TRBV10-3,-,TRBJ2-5,CAIRGGREETQYF
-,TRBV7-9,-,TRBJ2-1,CASSLAFSNTDNEQFF
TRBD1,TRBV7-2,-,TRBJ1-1,CASSLDRGTEAFF
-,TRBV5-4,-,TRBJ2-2,CASRTGGNTGELFF
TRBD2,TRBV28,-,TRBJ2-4,CASSPLYAGRIPRIQYF
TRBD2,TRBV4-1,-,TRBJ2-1,CASSVRRREGNNEQFF
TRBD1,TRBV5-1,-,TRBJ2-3,CASSIQGATDTQYF
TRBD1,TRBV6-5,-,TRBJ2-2,CASRGQGVTGELFF
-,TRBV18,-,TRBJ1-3,CASSRIRDFSGNTIYF
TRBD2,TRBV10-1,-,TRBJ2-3,CASSESAGNTQYF
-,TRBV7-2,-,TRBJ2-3,CASSLQGFDTQYF
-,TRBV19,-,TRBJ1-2,CASSRGQGGNYGYTF